This TCR beta chain was retrieved from a study of blood T cell repertoires in COVID-19. Study in general: The origin of the acute and convalescent COVID-19 samples was the United States, Italy and Spain. PBMCs, B-cell-depleted T cells, or T cells provided the cDNA or gDNA that made up the material.

Generated by immunoSEQ multiplex PCR, the TCRdb table keeps only in-frame clones and is missing some. The sample includes about 240,000 clones, about 90% of them seen just once. Germline V CDR1 and CDR2: SNHLY, FYNNEI. This CDR3 comprises 13 residues. Trimming took off 5 bases at V and 8 bases at J, with 13 bases between the two ends. The cohort comprised adults aged about 18 to 100 years residing in about two dozen US areas. Assignments of participants to cohorts depended upon their own reported clinical history. This clonotype was obtained from a woman aged 40 to 49 with acute COVID-19. Specimen: PBMCs or T cells enriched from blood (not recorded which). This chain joins TRBV2 and TRBJ1-3; D gene unclear. CDR3 sequence: CASSLGVADTIYF. As DNA, the CDR3 is TGTGCCAGCAGTCTGGGAGTGGCTGACACCATATATTTT.